Below, 15 T cell receptor beta chains from the same sample are listed, as sequenced in a study of human T cells and chemical hapten exposure. TCRdb recomputed calls from the RACE reads with MiXCR, one row per CDR3 protein. The sample carries 62,000 or so distinct CDR3 sequences, about 10% recorded once. Time point in this sample: patch test 3, about 24 weeks after DPC sensitization. The treatment was: therapeutic diphenylcyclopropenone sensitization with weekly scalp DPC. Material: whole blood, obtained in connection with sensitization to the hapten diphenylcyclopropenone (DPC). All receptors come from a woman in her twenties or thirties with alopecia areata. Some clones in this sample may be carry-over from other donors' samples.

The chain recombines TRBV7-9 with TRBJ2-3, with D tentatively TRBD2 (5 bases). Per the germline V gene, CDR1 is SEHNR and CDR2 is FQNEAQ (reference sequence). V was clipped by 5 bases and J by 2 bases, with 14 bases between them. This CDR3 comprises 15 residues. The CDR3 reads CASSPRGGLTDTQYF. DNA for the CDR3: TGTGCCAGCAGCCCCCGCGGCGGGCTCACAGATACGCAGTATTTT.

This chain connects TRBV20-1 to TRBJ1-6, with D perhaps TRBD1 (6 bases). Germline CDR1 and CDR2: DFQATT and SNEGSKA (reference sequence). The germline V and J ends were trimmed by 1 base and 4 bases, with 8 bases remaining between them. There are 14 residues in the CDR3. The DNA of the CDR3 is TGCAGTGCTAGAGTCGGACAGTATAATTCACCCCTCCACTTT. It codes for CSARVGQYNSPLHF.

In this sample, this clonotype turned up a few times. This rearrangement joins TRBV14 to TRBJ1-1; 8 nucleotides agree with TRBD1. This CDR3 has 16 amino acids. Germline V gene data show CDR1 as SGHDN and CDR2 as FVKESK. V shed 5 bases and J 1 base; nucleotides not matched to a gene: 9. Here the CDR3 reads CASSWRTGNSNTEAFF. The CDR3 DNA reads as TGTGCCAGCAGCTGGCGGACAGGGAACTCGAACACTGAAGCTTTCTTT.

At least ten counts were recorded for this clonotype. The CDR3 loop reads CASSLGGLPDTQYF. The CDR3 bases are TGTGCCAGCAGCTTAGGAGGTCTACCAGATACGCAGTATTTT. The rearrangement uses TRBV7-9 and TRBJ2-3; D is uncertain. The length of the CDR3 is 14 residues. V lost 1 base and J 4 bases, leaving 9 bases between the germline ends. The V gene's germline CDR1 is SEHNR and CDR2 FQNEAQ (reference sequence).

The chain links TRBV9 to TRBJ1-1; 7 bases are a match to TRBD1. J gave up 1 base and V 3 bases, and 6 bases lay outside the gene matches. CDR3 length equals 15 residues. Germline lookup yields CDR1 SGDLS and CDR2 YYNGEE. CDR3 loop: CASSAQDRSNTEAFF. Here the CDR3 DNA reads TGTGCCAGCAGCGCCCAGGACAGGTCGAACACTGAAGCTTTCTTT.

This clonotype has ten or more counts. The V and J genes are TRBV28 and TRBJ1-5; the D is unclear. This CDR3 comprises 12 residues. V was cut by 5 bases and J by 4 bases, with 6 bases left in between. Looked up from germline, CDR1 is MDHEN and CDR2 is SYDVKM. DNA for the CDR3: TGTGCCAGCAGTCGGGTGAATCAGCCCCAGCATTTT. Its translation: CASSRVNQPQHF.

This rearrangement joins TRBV7-2 to TRBJ2-7; no firm D call. The V gene lost 0 bases and the J gene lost 3 bases, with 6 bases spanning the gap. The germline V gene encodes CDR1 SGHTA and CDR2 FQGNSA. This CDR3 is built from 13 residues. The CDR3 DNA sequence: TGTGCCAGCAGCTTAGCCCCCTTCTACGAGCAGTACTTC. Its translation is CASSLAPFYEQYF.

The table lists this clonotype with a few counts. The CDR3 sequence is CASGLLAGLYNEQFF. CDR3 bases: TGTGCCAGCGGATTACTAGCGGGGTTGTACAATGAGCAGTTCTTC. The chain recombines TRBV28 with TRBJ2-1; 10 bases match TRBD2. The CDR3 totals 15 residues. Per germline, CDR1 MDHEN and CDR2 SYDVKM. Trimming cost V 8 bases and J 4 bases; bases outside gene matches: 8. The full variable domain, with the rest looked up from reference TRBV28 and TRBJ2-1, is DVKVTQSSRYLVKRTGEKVFLECVQDMDHENMFWYRQDPGLGLRLIYFSYDVKMKEKGDIPEGYSVSREKKERFSLILESASTNQTSMYLCASGLLAGLYNEQFFGPGTRLTVL.

The chain links TRBV28 to TRBJ2-2; D is ambiguous. CDR3 length: 14 residues. Germline assignment: CDR1 MDHEN and CDR2 SYDVKM. Deletions cut 3 bases from V and 0 bases from J, with 5 bases between. The CDR3 here is CASSFLTNTGELFF. In DNA form, the CDR3 reads TGTGCCAGCAGTTTCCTCACGAACACCGGGGAGCTGTTTTTT. The full variable domain, completed using reference TRBV28 and TRBJ2-2, is DVKVTQSSRYLVKRTGEKVFLECVQDMDHENMFWYRQDPGLGLRLIYFSYDVKMKEKGDIPEGYSVSREKKERFSLILESASTNQTSMYLCASSFLTNTGELFFGEGSRLTVL.

This clonotype was seen just once. V and J are TRBV7-2 and TRBJ2-5, with TRBD2 identical over 8 bases. Germline lookup yields CDR1 SGHTA and CDR2 FQGNSA. CDR3 length: 14 residues. The V segment lost 5 bases and the J segment 2 bases; nucleotides outside the gene matches: 4. The CDR3 coding sequence is TGTGCCAGCAGCCCCCAGCGGGGGCAAGAGACCCAGTACTTC. This translates into CASSPQRGQETQYF.

V is TRBV7-9 and J is TRBJ2-1; D gene unclear. The CDR3 runs to 14 residues. Trimming pared 4 bases from V and 10 bases from J, leaving 17 bases between. The germline V gene encodes CDR1 SEHNR and CDR2 FQNEAQ (reference sequence). CDR3 protein: CASSSKLPPREQFF. The DNA of the CDR3 is TGTGCCAGCAGCTCAAAGCTCCCCCCTCGCGAGCAGTTCTTC. The complete variable domain, with remaining parts taken from reference TRBV7-9 and TRBJ2-1, reads DTGVSQNPRHKITKRGQNVTFRCDPISEHNRLYWYRQTLGQGPEFLTYFQNEAQLEKSRLLSDRFSAERPKGSFSTLEIQRTEQGDSAMYLCASSSKLPPREQFFGPGTRLTVL.

There are a few counts of this clonotype. This sequence joins TRBV5-1 and TRBJ2-1, with 7 nucleotides matching TRBD1. The V gene's germline CDR1 is SGHRS and CDR2 YFSETQ. The V and J ends lost 0 bases and 10 bases, in that order; junction bases with no gene match: 4. This CDR3 has 13 residues. CDR3: CASSLDRGLEQFF. CDR3 nucleotides: TGCGCCAGCAGCTTGGATAGGGGGCTGGAGCAGTTCTTC.

J is TRBJ2-3 and V is TRBV28; 7 positions match TRBD2. J lost 8 bases, V lost 11 bases, and 7 bases had no gene match. Germline V CDR1 and CDR2: MDHEN, SYDVKM. The CDR3 is 11 residues long. The DNA of the CDR3 is TGTGCCCTAAGCGGGGCGGGTACGCAGTATTTT. Translation gives CALSGAGTQYF.

This clonotype was recorded at least ten times. The chain carries TRBV20-1 and TRBJ1-2, with D maybe TRBD1 (5 bases). The ends were cut back, 2 bases at V and 2 bases at J, with 15 bases in the middle. This CDR3 has 15 amino acids. Germline values: CDR1 DFQATT, CDR2 SNEGSKA (reference sequence). CDR3 in DNA: TGCAGTGCTAGAACGTCAATGACAGTAAACTATGGCTACACCTTC. This translates into CSARTSMTVNYGYTF.

This clonotype was seen a few times. V usage is TRBV6-5 and J usage is TRBJ2-7; D may be TRBD1 (6 bases). CDR1 and CDR2 (germline): MNHEY, SVGAGI. The CDR3 has 14 residues. The V and J ends lost 6 bases and 4 bases respectively, with 16 bases between them. The CDR3 is CASSSGSGAYEQYF. The CDR3 nucleotides read TGTGCCAGCAGCTCCGGGTCAGGGGCATACGAGCAGTACTTC.